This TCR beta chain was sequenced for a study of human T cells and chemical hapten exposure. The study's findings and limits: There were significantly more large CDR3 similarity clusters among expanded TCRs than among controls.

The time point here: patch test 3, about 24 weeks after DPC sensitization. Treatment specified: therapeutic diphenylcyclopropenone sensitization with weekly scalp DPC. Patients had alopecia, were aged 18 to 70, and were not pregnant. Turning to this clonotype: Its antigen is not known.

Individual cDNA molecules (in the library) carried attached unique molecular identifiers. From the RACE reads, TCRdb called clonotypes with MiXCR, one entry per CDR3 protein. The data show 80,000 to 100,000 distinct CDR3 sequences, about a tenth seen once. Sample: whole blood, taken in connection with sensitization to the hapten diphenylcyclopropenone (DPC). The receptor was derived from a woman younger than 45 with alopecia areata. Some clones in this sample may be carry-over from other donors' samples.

The CDR3 bases are TGTGCCAGTAGTAGACAGACAGGGGGCCCCTACGAGCAGTACTTC. As protein: CASSRQTGGPYEQYF. The chain combines TRBV19 with TRBJ2-7; TRBD1 agrees at 10 bases. This CDR3 contains 15 residues. CDR1 LNHDA and CDR2 SQIVND come from the germline V gene (reference sequence). The V and J ends lost 4 bases and 2 bases, in that order; junction bases with no gene match: 5.